A selection of T cell receptor beta chains follows, all from one sample in a study of neoadjuvant nivolumab and ipilimumab in lung cancer. Only in-frame clones appear in the TCRdb table, and some are missing; sequencing was by immunoSEQ multiplex PCR. The sample holds approximately 3,200 clones, approximately 85% seen once. The sample in question was tumor tissue, obtained after neoadjuvant nivolumab, alone or with ipilimumab, at or shortly before surgery. The receptors come from an adult with non-small cell lung cancer. Both conserved end residues are trimmed from each CDR3.

V: TRBV10-2; CDR3: ASSDQGGSYEQY
V: TRBV7-2; CDR3: ASSLVGGSYNEQF
V: TRBV13; CDR3: ASSLGQLQETQY
V: TRBV7-8; CDR3: ASSLRPQSERFQPQH
V: TRBV6-6; CDR3: ASSPKGAQGTDTQY
V: TRBV7-9; CDR3: ASSPNRADPPVYGYT
V: TRBV15; CDR3: ATSRGPNPGQRNTGELF
V: TRBV28; CDR3: ASSFGRFGGYT
V: TRBV7-9; CDR3: ASSDTRGPGETQY
V: TRBV6-1; CDR3: ASRQGQDYGYT
V: TRBV5-4; CDR3: ASAWWGSGQGVTEAF
V: TRBV19; CDR3: ASRVWDTQY
V: TRBV4-3; CDR3: ASSPPRPGPANEKLF
V: TRBV15; CDR3: ATSNNYGYT
V: TRBV4-3; CDR3: ASSQAGLKAF
V: TRBV19; CDR3: ASRGLAKFNEQF
V: TRBV10-3; CDR3: AISVGANTGELF
V: TRBV6-1; CDR3: ASSGTGEQPQH
V: TRBV25-1; CDR3: ASSYREEYEQY
V: TRBV7-3; CDR3: ASSSGEIWNEQF
V: TRBV10-3; CDR3: ATYQRGIDTEAF
V: TRBV30; CDR3: AWSGRSRMNTEAF
V: TRBV10-3; CDR3: AIRADRASGNTIY
V: TRBV30; CDR3: AWSGLGLAGNEQF
V: TRBV7-9; CDR3: ASSRGQGAAPDTQY
V: TRBV19; CDR3: ANWTSSTDTQY
V: TRBV6-5; CDR3: ASQRGRVGEQF
V: TRBV11-2; CDR3: ASSLRLAGGFPDTQY
V: TRBV6-6; CDR3: ASTMNRVPYEQY
V: TRBV13; CDR3: ASSWVGGPNTGELF
V: TRBV10-1; CDR3: ASSESKLWASRTQETQY
V: TRBV11-3; CDR3: ASSLEGLATDTQY
V: TRBV9; CDR3: ASSPQEYSNQPQH
V: TRBV11-2; CDR3: ASSFSGNGELF
V: TRBV6-1; CDR3: ASSISYEQY
V: TRBV10-3; CDR3: AISVGISNQPQH
V: TRBV19; CDR3: ASRGRNPYEQY